Reported below is one TCR beta chain. The data originate from a study of blood T cell repertoires in COVID-19. Study members were between roughly 18 and 100 years old and lived in 20 to 25 US regions. Allocation to cohorts depended on clinical history reported by the participants. The ends lost 4 bases at V and 2 bases at J; junction bases unmatched: 1. The CDR3 is 14 amino acids. The germline gives CDR1 MDHEN, CDR2 SYDVKM. As originally analysed: Counts of nucleated cells, estimated from reference gene primer amplification, were obtained. Sequenced by immunoSEQ multiplex PCR; TCRdb stores in-frame clones only, minus some. The V and J calls and clone size are taken from that table; D and trimming were inferred from the DNA. The sample holds 250,000 to 300,000 clones, roughly 91% seen once.

The chain links TRBV28 to TRBJ1-2; 10 bases map to TRBD1. The receptor was isolated from a woman in her fifties or sixties who had recovered from COVID-19. Sequencing was done on a sample of PBMCs or T cells enriched from blood (not recorded which). CDR3 nucleotides: TGTGCCAGCAGTTCGGGACAGGGGAACTATGGCTACACCTTC. This translates into CASSSGQGNYGYTF.